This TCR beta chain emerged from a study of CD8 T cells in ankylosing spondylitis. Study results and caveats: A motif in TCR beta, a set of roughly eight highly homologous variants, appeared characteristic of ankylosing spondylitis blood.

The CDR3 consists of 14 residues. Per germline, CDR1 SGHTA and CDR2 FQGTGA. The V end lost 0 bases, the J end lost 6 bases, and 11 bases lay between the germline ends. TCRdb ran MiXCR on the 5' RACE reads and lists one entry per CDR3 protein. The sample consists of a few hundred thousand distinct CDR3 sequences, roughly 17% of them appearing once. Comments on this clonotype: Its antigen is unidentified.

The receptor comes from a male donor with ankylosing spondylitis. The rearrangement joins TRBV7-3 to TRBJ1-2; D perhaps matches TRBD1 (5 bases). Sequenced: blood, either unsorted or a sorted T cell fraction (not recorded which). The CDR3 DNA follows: TGTGCCAGCAGCTTAACTCCAGGGCTCCATGGCTACACCTTC. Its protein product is CASSLTPGLHGYTF.